These T cell receptor beta chains were read from a single sample in a study of early T cells in non-severe SARS-CoV-2 infection. TCRdb reprocessed the 5' RACE reads with MiXCR, giving one entry per CDR3 protein. The table has approximately 77,000 distinct CDR3 sequences, 12% seen once. The sequencing here drew on whole blood, taken at baseline. The receptors stem from an adult who was a healthcare worker with PCR-confirmed SARS-CoV-2 infection or an uninfected control (not recorded which). The donor label of this sample is uncertain. CDR3s include the opening cysteine and the closing phenylalanine or tryptophan. The D gene is left open where the match is weak. Rows may omit the clone size; those that give it use once, few, many or a size class.

v_call	clone_size	d_call	j_call	cdr3_aa	cdr3_nt
TRBV19	-	-	TRBJ2-1	CASRSVSYNEQFF	TGTGCCAGTAGGAGCGTTTCCTACAATGAGCAGTTCTTC
TRBV12-3/TRBV12-4	few	-	TRBJ1-2	CASSLYARDNYGYTF	TGTGCCAGCAGTTTATACGCACGAGATAACTATGGCTACACCTTC
TRBV19	many	TRBD1	TRBJ2-3	CASAGTGRTDTQYF	TGTGCCAGTGCCGGGACAGGGAGAACAGATACGCAGTATTTT
TRBV9	many	-	TRBJ2-6	CASSTPRPAPTGANVLTF	TGTGCCAGCAGCACACCTCGTCCAGCCCCAACTGGGGCCAACGTCCTGACTTTC
TRBV14	-	-	TRBJ2-7	CASSRTVEQYF	TGTGCCAGCAGCCGGACAGTAGAGCAGTACTTC
TRBV2	-	-	TRBJ1-6	CATTKSNSPLHF	TGTGCCACCACGAAATCCAATTCACCCCTCCACTTT
TRBV10-2	once	TRBD2	TRBJ2-2	CASRLSGRGNTGELFF	TGCGCCAGCAGATTAAGCGGGAGGGGAAACACCGGGGAGCTGTTTTTT
TRBV11-3	few	-	TRBJ2-1	CASSSGYESEQFF	TGTGCCAGCAGCTCCGGGTATGAGAGTGAGCAGTTCTTC
TRBV29-1	-	-	TRBJ2-5	CSVLGGRETQYF	TGCAGCGTTTTGGGGGGTCGGGAGACCCAGTACTTC
TRBV7-2	-	TRBD2	TRBJ2-7	CASSGRASGTYEQYF	TGTGCCAGCAGCGGCCGGGCTAGCGGTACCTACGAGCAGTACTTC
TRBV20-1	few	-	TRBJ1-1	CSARGQQNTEAFF	TGCAGTGCTAGGGGACAACAGAACACTGAAGCTTTCTTT
TRBV27	few	TRBD2	TRBJ2-7	CASSYLAGGFYEQYF	TGTGCCAGCAGCTACTTAGCGGGAGGCTTTTACGAGCAGTACTTC
TRBV29-1	-	-	TRBJ2-5	CSVGTAGETQYF	TGCAGCGTTGGAACAGCGGGCGAGACCCAGTACTTC
TRBV12-3/TRBV12-4	-	-	TRBJ2-2	CASSKGRTLNTGELFF	TGTGCCAGCAGCAAAGGCCGGACCCTGAACACCGGGGAGCTGTTTTTT